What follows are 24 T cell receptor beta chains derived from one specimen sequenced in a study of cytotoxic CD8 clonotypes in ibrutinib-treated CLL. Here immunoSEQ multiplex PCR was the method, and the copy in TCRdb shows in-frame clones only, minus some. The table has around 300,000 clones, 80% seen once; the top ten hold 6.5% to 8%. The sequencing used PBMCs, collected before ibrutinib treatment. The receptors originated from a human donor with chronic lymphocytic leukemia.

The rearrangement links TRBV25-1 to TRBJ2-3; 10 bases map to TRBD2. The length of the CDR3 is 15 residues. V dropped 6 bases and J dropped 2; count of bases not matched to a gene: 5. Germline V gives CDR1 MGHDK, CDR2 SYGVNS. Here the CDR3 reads CASSVAGGFTDTQYF. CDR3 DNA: TGTGCCAGCAGCGTAGCGGGAGGCTTCACAGATACGCAGTATTTT.

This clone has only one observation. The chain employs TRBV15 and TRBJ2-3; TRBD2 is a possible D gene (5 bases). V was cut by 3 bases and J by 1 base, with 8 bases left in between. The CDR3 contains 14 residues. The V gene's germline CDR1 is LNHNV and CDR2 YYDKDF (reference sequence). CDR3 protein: CATSRDSRTDTQYF. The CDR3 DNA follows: TGTGCCACCAGCAGGGACTCACGCACAGATACGCAGTATTTT.

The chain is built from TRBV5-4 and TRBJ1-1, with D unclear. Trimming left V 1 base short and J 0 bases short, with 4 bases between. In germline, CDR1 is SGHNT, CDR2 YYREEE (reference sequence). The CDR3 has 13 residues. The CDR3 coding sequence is TGTGCCAGCAGCTTGATGGTGAACACTGAAGCTTTCTTT. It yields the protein CASSLMVNTEAFF.

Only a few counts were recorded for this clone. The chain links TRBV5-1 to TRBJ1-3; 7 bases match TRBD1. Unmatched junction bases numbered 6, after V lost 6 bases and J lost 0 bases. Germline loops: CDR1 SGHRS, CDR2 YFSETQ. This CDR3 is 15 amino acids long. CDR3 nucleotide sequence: TGCGCCAGCACCTCCGGGACAGTCTCTGGAAACACCATATATTTT. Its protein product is CASTSGTVSGNTIYF.

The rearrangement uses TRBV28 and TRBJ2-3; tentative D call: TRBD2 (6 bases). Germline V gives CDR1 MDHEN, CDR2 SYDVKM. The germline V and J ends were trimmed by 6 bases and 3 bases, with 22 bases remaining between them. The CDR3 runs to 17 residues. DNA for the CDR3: TGTGCCAGCAGGGTGACAGTAGCGGCCGCGGGTACAGATACGCAGTATTTT. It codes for CASRVTVAAAGTDTQYF.

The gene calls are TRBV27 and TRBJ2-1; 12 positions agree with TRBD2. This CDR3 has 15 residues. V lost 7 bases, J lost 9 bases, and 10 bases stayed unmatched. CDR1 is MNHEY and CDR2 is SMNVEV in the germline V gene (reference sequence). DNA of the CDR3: TGTGCCAGCACTGCTCTAGCGGGAGGGCCGATTGAGCAGTTCTTC. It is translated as CASTALAGGPIEQFF.

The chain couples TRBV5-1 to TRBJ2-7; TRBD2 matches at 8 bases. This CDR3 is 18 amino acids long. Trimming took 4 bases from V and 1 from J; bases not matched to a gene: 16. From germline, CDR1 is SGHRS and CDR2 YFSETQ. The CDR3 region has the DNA TGCGCCAGCAGCATATCCCTGACTAGCGAGACGACGTCCTACGAGCAGTACTTC. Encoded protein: CASSISLTSETTSYEQYF.

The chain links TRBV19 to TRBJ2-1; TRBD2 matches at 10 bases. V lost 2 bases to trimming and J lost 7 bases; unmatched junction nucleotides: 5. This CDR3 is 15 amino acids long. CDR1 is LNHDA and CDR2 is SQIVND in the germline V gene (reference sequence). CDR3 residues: CASSILAGAGNEQFF. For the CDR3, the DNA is TGTGCCAGTAGTATACTAGCGGGAGCTGGTAATGAGCAGTTCTTC.

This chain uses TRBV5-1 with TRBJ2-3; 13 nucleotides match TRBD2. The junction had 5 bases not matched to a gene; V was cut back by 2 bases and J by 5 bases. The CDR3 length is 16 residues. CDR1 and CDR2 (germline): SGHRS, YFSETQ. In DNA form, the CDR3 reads TGCGCCAGCAGCTTTGGACTAGCGGGAGAGGGAGATACGCAGTATTTT. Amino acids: CASSFGLAGEGDTQYF. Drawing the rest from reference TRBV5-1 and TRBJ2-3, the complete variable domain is KAGVTQTPRYLIKTRGQQVTLSCSPISGHRSVSWYQQTPGQGLQFLFEYFSETQRNKGNFPGRFSGRQFSNSRSEMNVSTLELGDSALYLCASSFGLAGEGDTQYFGPGTRLTVL.

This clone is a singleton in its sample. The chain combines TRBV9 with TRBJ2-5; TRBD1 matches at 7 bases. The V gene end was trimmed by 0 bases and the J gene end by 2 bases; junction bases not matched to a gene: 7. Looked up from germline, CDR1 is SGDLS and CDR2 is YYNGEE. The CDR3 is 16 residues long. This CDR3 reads CASSVGTGYSQETQYF. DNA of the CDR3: TGTGCCAGCAGCGTAGGGACAGGATACTCACAAGAGACCCAGTACTTC.

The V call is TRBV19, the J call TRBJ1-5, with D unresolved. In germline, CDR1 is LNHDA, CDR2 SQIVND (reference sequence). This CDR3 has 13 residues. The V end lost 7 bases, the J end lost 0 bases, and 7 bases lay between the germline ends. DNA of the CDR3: TGTGCCAGTAATAGGAATAGCAATCAGCCCCAGCATTTT. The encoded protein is CASNRNSNQPQHF. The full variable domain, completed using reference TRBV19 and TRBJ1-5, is DGGITQSPKYLFRKEGQNVTLSCEQNLNHDAMYWYRQDPGQGLRLIYYSQIVNDFQKGDIAEGYSVSREKKESFPLTVTSAQKNPTAFYLCASNRNSNQPQHFGDGTRLSIL.

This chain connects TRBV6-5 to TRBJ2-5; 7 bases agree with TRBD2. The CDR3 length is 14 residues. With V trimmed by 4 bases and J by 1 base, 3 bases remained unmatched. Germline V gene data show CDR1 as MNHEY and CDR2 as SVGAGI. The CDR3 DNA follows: TGTGCCAGCAGTTCTGGGACTATCCAAGAGACCCAGTACTTC. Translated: CASSSGTIQETQYF.

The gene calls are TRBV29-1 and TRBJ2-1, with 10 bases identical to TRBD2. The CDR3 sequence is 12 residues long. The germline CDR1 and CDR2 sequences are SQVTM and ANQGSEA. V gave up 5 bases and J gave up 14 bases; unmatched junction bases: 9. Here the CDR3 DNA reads TGCAGCGTTATGGGAGCGGGAGGGCCGAAGTTCTTC. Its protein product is CSVMGAGGPKFF.

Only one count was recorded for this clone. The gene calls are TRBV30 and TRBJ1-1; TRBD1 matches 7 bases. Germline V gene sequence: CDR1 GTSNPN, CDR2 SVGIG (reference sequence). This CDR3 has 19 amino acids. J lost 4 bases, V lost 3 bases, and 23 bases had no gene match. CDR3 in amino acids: CAWSAYTGAYLRGSTEAFF. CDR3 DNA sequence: TGTGCCTGGAGCGCCTACACAGGGGCATACCTAAGGGGGAGCACTGAAGCTTTCTTT.

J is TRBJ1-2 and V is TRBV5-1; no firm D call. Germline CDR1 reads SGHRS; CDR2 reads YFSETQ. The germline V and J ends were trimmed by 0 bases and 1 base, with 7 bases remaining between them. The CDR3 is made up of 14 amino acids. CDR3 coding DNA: TGCGCCAGCAGCTTGGATGCCTTTAACTATGGCTACACCTTC. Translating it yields CASSLDAFNYGYTF.

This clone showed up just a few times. The CDR3 nucleotides read TGCGCCAGCAGCCAAGATGGGTTACCGGGGCCGAACACCGGGGAGCTGTTTTTT. Protein: CASSQDGLPGPNTGELFF. The chain employs TRBV4-1 and TRBJ2-2; D may correspond to TRBD1 or TRBD2 (5 bases each). The V gene lost 0 bases and the J gene lost 0 bases, with 14 bases spanning the gap. The CDR3 has 18 amino acids. In germline, CDR1 is MGHRA, CDR2 YSYEKL.

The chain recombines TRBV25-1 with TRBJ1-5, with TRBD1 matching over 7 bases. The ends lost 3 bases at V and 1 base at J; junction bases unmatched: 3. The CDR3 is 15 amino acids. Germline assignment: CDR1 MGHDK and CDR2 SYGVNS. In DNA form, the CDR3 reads TGTGCCAGCAGTGAGACAGGGTTGAGCAATCAGCCCCAGCATTTT. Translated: CASSETGLSNQPQHF.

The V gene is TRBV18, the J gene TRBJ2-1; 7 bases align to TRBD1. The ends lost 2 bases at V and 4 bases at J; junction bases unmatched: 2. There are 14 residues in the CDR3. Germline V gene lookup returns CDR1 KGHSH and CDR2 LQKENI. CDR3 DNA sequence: TGTGCCAGCTCACCAGACAGGGTTTACAATGAGCAGTTCTTC. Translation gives CASSPDRVYNEQFF.

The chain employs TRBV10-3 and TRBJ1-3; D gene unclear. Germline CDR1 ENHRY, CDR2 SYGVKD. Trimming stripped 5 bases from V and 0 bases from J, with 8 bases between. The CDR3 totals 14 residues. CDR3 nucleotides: TGTGCCATCAGTTTACAGTCCTCTGGAAACACCATATATTTT. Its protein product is CAISLQSSGNTIYF.

The chain's CDR3 is CASSPSGSSDTQYF. The CDR3 nucleotides read TGTGCCAGCAGCCCGAGCGGGAGCTCAGATACGCAGTATTTT. This chain uses TRBV7-2 with TRBJ2-3; TRBD2 matches 8 bases. This CDR3 has 14 amino acids. Unmatched junction bases numbered 5, after V lost 5 bases and J lost 4 bases. Looked up from germline, CDR1 is SGHTA and CDR2 is FQGNSA.

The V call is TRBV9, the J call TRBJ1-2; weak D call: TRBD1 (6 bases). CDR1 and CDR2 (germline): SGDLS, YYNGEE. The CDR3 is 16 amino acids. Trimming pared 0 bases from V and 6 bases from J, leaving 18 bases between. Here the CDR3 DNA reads TGTGCCAGCAGCGTAGGAGTCGGGTTGTCAGGGGATGGCTACACCTTC. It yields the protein CASSVGVGLSGDGYTF.

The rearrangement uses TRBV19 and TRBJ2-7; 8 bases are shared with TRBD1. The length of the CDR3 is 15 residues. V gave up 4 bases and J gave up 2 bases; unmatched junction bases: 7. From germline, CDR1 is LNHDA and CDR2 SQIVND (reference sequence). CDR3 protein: CASSTWTGPTYEQYF. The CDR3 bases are TGTGCCAGTAGTACATGGACAGGGCCAACCTACGAGCAGTACTTC.

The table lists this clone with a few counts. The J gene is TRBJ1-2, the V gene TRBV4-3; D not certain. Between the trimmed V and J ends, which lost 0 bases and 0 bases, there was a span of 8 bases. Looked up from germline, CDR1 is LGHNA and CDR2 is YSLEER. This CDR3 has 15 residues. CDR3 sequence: CASSQDPRTNYGYTF. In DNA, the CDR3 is TGCGCCAGCAGCCAAGACCCCAGAACTAACTATGGCTACACCTTC.

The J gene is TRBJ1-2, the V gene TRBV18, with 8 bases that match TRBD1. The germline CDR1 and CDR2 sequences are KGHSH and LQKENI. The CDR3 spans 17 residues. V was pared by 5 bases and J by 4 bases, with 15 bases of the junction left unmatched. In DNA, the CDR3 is TGTGCCAGCTCAGCCGGGACAGGTTTTATCTACGGCTATGGCTACACCTTC. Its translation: CASSAGTGFIYGYGYTF.